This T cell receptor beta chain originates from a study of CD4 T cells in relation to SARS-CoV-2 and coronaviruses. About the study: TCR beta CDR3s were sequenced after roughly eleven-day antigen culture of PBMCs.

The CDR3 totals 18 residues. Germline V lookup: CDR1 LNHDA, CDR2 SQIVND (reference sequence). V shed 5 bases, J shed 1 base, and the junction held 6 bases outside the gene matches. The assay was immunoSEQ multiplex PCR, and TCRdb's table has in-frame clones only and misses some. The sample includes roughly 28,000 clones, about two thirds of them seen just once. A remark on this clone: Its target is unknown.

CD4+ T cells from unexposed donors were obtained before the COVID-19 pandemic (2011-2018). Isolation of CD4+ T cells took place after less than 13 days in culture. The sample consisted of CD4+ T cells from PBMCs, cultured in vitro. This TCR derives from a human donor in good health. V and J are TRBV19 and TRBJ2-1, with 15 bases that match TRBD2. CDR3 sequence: CASSPRGLAGGSYNEQFF. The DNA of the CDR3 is TGTGCCAGTAGTCCACGGGGACTAGCGGGAGGTTCCTACAATGAGCAGTTCTTC.